This TCR beta chain was obtained from a study of breast tumors, draining lymph nodes, adjacent tissues. Study results and limitations: Compared with lymph nodes, tumors were less diverse; compared with nontumor tissue, more. Findings are consistent with lymph node origin and intratumoral expansion of most tumor T cells. Luminal-like breast cancer showed significantly higher tumor–nontumor repertoire similarity than basal-like. Data only fit, rather than demonstrated, lymph node origin of most tumor T cells.

TCRdb recomputed calls from the multiplex PCR reads with MiXCR, one row per CDR3 protein. The table lists some 65,000 distinct CDR3 sequences, roughly two fifths of them singletons, with about 8% in the top ten. The table lists this clonotype with a few counts. Its antigen is as yet unknown. The receptor was derived from a female donor with breast cancer. Some clones in this sample may be carry-over from other donors' samples. Sequencing input: breast tumor tissue.

In DNA, the CDR3 is TGTGCCAGCAGTTTACCTGGACTAGCGGGAGGCAGCCGCAATGAGCAGTTCTTC. This codes for CASSLPGLAGGSRNEQFF. The chain couples TRBV27 to TRBJ2-1; 14 bases fit TRBD2. With 2 bases clipped from V and 6 bases from J, the junction kept 9 bases outside the gene matches. Germline V gene sequence: CDR1 MNHEY, CDR2 SMNVEV (reference sequence). This CDR3 region has 18 residues.